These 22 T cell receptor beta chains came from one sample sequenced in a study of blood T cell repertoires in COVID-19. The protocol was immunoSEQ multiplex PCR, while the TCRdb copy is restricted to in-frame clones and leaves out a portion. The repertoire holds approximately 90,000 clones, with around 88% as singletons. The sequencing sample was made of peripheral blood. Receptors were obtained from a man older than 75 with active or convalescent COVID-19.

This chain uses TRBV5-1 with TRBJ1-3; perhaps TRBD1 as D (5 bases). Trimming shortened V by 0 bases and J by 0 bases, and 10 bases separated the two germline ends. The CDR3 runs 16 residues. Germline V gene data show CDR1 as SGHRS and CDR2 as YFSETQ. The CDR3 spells CASSLEGLSSGNTIYF. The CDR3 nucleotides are TGCGCCAGCAGCTTGGAGGGGTTAAGCTCTGGAAACACCATATATTTT.

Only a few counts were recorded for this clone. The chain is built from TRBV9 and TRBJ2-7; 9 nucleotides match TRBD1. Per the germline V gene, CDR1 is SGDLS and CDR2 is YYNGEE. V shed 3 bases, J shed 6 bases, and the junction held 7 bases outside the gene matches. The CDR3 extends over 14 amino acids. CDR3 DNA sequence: TGTGCCAGCAGCGACCGGGACAGGGTGGGCGAGCAGTACTTC. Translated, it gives CASSDRDRVGEQYF.

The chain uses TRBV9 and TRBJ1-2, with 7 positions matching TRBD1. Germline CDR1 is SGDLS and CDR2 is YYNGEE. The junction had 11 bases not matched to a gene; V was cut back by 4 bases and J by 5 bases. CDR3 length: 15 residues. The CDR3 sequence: CASSTEAGGEYGYTF. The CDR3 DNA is TGTGCCAGCAGCACGGAGGCAGGGGGTGAATATGGCTACACCTTC.

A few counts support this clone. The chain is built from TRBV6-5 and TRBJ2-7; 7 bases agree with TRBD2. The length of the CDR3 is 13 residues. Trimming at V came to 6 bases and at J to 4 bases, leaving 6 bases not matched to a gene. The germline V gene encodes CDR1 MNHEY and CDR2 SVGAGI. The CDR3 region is CASRSSGRYEQYF. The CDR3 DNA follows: TGTGCCAGCAGGTCTAGCGGTCGATACGAGCAGTACTTC.

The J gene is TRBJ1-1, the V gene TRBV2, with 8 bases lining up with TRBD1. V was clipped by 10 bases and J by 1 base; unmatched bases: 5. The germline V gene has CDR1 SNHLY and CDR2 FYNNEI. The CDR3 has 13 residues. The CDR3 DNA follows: TGTGCCATCTCAGACAGGGGGAACACTGAAGCTTTCTTT. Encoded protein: CAISDRGNTEAFF. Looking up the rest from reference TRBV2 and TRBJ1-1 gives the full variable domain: EPEVTQTPSHQVTQMGQEVILRCVPISNHLYFYWYRQILGQKVEFLVSFYNNEISEKSEIFDDQFSVERPDGSNFTLKIRSTKLEDSAMYFCAISDRGNTEAFFGQGTRLTVV.

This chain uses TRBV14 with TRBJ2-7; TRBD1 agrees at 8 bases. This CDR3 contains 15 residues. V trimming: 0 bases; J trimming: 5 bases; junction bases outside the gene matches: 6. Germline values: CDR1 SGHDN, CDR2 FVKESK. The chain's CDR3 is CASSQDMDRVDEQYF. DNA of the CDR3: TGTGCCAGCAGCCAAGATATGGACAGGGTGGACGAGCAGTACTTC.

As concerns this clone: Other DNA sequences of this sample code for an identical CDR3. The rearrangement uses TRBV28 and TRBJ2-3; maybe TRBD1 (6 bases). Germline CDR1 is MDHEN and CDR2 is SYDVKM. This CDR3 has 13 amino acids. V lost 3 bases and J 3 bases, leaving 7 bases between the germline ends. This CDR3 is CASSFRGTDTQYF. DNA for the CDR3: TGTGCCAGCAGTTTTAGGGGGACAGATACGCAGTATTTT.

The CDR3 DNA sequence: TGTGCCAGCAGTACAGGGCTGCCCTACGAGCAGTACTTC. It specifies CASSTGLPYEQYF. This chain connects TRBV28 to TRBJ2-7; a possible D gene is TRBD1 (6 bases). Deletions cut 5 bases from V and 2 bases from J, with 10 bases between. The CDR3 contains 13 residues. CDR1 MDHEN and CDR2 SYDVKM come from the germline V gene.

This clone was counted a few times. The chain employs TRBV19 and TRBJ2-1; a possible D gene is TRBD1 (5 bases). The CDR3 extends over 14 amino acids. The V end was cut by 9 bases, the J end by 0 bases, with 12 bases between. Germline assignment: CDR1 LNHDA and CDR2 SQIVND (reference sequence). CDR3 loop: CASAQESSYNEQFF. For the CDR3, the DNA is TGTGCCAGCGCACAGGAGAGCTCCTACAATGAGCAGTTCTTC.

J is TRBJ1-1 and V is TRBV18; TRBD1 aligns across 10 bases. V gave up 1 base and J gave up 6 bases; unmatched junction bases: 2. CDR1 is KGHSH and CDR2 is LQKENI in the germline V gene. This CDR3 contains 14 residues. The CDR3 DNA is TGTGCCAGCTCACCACGGGACAGGGGACCTGAAGCTTTCTTT. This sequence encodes CASSPRDRGPEAFF.

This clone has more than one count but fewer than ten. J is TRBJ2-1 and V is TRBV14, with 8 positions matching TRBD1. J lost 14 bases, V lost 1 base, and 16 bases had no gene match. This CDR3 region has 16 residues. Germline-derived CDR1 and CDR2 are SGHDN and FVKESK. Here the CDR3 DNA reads TGTGCCAGCAGCCAAGCCGGGTACGGGACAGGTCAATCGGAGTTCTTC. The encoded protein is CASSQAGYGTGQSEFF.

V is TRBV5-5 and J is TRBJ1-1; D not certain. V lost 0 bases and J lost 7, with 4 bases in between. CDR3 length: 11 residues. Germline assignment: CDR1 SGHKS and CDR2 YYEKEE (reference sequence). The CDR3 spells CASSLGREAFF. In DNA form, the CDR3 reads TGTGCCAGCAGCTTGGGTCGTGAAGCTTTCTTT.

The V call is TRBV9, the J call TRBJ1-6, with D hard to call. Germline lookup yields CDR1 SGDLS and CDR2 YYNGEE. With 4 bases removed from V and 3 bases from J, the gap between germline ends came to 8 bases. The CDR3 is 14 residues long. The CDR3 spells CASSPTGYNSPLHF. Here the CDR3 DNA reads TGTGCCAGCAGCCCGACGGGCTATAATTCACCCCTCCACTTT.

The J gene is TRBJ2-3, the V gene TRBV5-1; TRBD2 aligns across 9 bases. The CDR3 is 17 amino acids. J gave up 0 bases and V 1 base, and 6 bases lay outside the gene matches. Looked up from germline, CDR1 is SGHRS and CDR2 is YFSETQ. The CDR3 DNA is TGCGCCAGCAGCTTGACCCTAGCGGGGTCTAGCACAGATACGCAGTATTTT. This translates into CASSLTLAGSSTDTQYF.

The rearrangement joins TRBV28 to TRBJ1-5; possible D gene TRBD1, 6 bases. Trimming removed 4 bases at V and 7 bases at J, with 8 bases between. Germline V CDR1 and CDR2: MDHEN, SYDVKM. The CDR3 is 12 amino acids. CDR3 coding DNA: TGTGCCAGCAGTTGGCAGGGGCAGCCCCAGCATTTT. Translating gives CASSWQGQPQHF.

CDR3 amino acids: CASSLGQGGTQYF. The CDR3 DNA follows: TGCGCCAGCAGCTTGGGCCAGGGTGGGACCCAGTACTTC. The chain recombines TRBV5-1 with TRBJ2-5; TRBD1 might be the D (5 bases). The CDR3 covers 13 residues. Trimming stripped 0 bases from V and 7 bases from J, with 10 bases between. The V gene's germline CDR1 is SGHRS and CDR2 YFSETQ.

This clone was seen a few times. CDR3 nucleotides: TGTGCCAGCAGTTTATCGTATAGGGGTGAGACCCAGTACTTC. This codes for CASSLSYRGETQYF. The V and J genes are TRBV27 and TRBJ2-5, with a tentative D call TRBD1 (5 bases). V was trimmed by 0 bases and J by 5 bases, leaving 10 bases between them. CDR3 length: 14 amino acids. CDR1 is MNHEY, CDR2 SMNVEV, per germline (reference sequence).

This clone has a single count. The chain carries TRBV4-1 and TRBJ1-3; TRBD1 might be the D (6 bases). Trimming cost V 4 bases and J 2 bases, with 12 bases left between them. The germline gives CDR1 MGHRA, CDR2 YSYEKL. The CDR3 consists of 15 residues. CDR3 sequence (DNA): TGCGCCAGCAGCCTAAACTACAGGGCTGGAAACACCATATATTTT. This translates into CASSLNYRAGNTIYF.

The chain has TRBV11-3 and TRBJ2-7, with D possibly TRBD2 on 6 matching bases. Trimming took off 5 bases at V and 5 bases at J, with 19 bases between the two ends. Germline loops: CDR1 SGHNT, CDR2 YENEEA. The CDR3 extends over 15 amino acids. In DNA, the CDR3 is TGTGCCAGCAGCCCAGCCGGGACTTCTGTGGACGAGCAGTACTTC. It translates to CASSPAGTSVDEQYF.

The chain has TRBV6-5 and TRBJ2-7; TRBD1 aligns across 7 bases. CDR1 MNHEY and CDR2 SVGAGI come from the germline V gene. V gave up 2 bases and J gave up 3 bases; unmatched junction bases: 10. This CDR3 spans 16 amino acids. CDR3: CASSYQVDRVGYEQYF. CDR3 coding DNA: TGTGCCAGCAGTTACCAAGTCGACAGGGTAGGCTACGAGCAGTACTTC.

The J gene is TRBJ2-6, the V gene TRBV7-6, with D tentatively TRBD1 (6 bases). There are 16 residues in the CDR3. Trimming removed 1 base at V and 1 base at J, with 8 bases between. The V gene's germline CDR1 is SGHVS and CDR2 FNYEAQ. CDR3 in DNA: TGTGCCAGCAGCTTAGAGGGGGTGTCTGGGGCCAACGTCCTGACTTTC. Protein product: CASSLEGVSGANVLTF.

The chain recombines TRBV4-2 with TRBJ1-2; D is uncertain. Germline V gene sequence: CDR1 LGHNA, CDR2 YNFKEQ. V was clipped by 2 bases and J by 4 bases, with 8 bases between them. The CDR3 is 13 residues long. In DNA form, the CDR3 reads TGTGCCAGCAGCCAAACCACTAGCTATGGCTACACCTTC. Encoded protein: CASSQTTSYGYTF.